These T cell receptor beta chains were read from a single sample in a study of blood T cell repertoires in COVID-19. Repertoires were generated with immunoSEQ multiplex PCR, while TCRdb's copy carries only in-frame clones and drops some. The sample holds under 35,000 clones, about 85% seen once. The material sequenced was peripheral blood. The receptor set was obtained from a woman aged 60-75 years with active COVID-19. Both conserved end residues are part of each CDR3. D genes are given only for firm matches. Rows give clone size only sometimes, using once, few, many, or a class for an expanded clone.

CDR3aa: CASRRLAGAREQFF
CDR3nt: TGTGCCAGCAGAAGACTAGCGGGAGCTCGGGAGCAGTTCTTC
v_gene: TRBV7-2
d_gene: TRBD2
abundance: once
j_gene: TRBJ2-1

CDR3aa: CASSQGVGGTYEQYF
CDR3nt: TGTGCCAGCAGCCAAGGGGTCGGGGGGACCTACGAGCAGTACTTC
v_gene: TRBV14
d_gene: TRBD2
abundance: NA
j_gene: TRBJ2-7

CDR3aa: CATSAGYEQFF
CDR3nt: TGTGCCACCAGTGCCGGGTATGAGCAGTTCTTC
v_gene: TRBV24-1
d_gene: NA
abundance: NA
j_gene: TRBJ2-1

CDR3aa: CASSLSAFRGQAFSGANVLTF
CDR3nt: TGTGCCAGCAGTTTATCCGCCTTCCGGGGACAGGCCTTCTCTGGGGCCAACGTCCTGACTTTC
v_gene: TRBV28
d_gene: TRBD1
abundance: NA
j_gene: TRBJ2-6

CDR3aa: CASSQGLGSNQPQHF
CDR3nt: TGTGCCAGCAGCCAGGGTTTGGGAAGCAATCAGCCCCAGCATTTT
v_gene: TRBV6-6
d_gene: NA
abundance: NA
j_gene: TRBJ1-5

CDR3aa: CASSLQGTGELFF
CDR3nt: TGTGCCAGCTCACTACAGGGAACCGGGGAGCTGTTTTTT
v_gene: TRBV18
d_gene: NA
abundance: NA
j_gene: TRBJ2-2

CDR3aa: CATTRFTGEETQYF
CDR3nt: TGTGCCACTACGCGATTTACAGGGGAAGAGACCCAGTACTTC
v_gene: TRBV10-3
d_gene: TRBD1
abundance: NA
j_gene: TRBJ2-5

CDR3aa: CASSLGVASGGSPTF
CDR3nt: TGTGCCAGCAGCTTAGGGGTCGCCTCTGGGGGGTCCCCCACCTTC
v_gene: TRBV7-3
d_gene: NA
abundance: NA
j_gene: TRBJ1-2

CDR3aa: CASSHGGNTEAFF
CDR3nt: TGTGCCAGCAGCCATGGAGGTAACACTGAAGCTTTCTTT
v_gene: TRBV3-1/TRBV3-2
d_gene: NA
abundance: NA
j_gene: TRBJ1-1

CDR3aa: CSVEATGLETQYF
CDR3nt: TGCAGCGTTGAGGCTACAGGTTTGGAGACCCAGTACTTC
v_gene: TRBV29-1
d_gene: NA
abundance: NA
j_gene: TRBJ2-5

CDR3aa: CASSGTGTGGGYTF
CDR3nt: TGTGCCAGCAGCGGTACCGGGACAGGGGGTGGCTACACCTTC
v_gene: TRBV9
d_gene: TRBD1
abundance: NA
j_gene: TRBJ1-2

CDR3aa: CATTDLLAGLNEQFF
CDR3nt: TGTGCCACAACGGATCTACTAGCGGGGTTGAATGAGCAGTTCTTC
v_gene: TRBV10-3
d_gene: TRBD2
abundance: NA
j_gene: TRBJ2-1

CDR3aa: CASSFRGYRNQPQHF
CDR3nt: TGTGCCAGCAGTTTTAGGGGGTATCGCAATCAGCCCCAGCATTTT
v_gene: TRBV28
d_gene: NA
abundance: few
j_gene: TRBJ1-5

CDR3aa: CASSFRAGTYGYTF
CDR3nt: TGTGCCAGCAGTTTTCGCGCGGGGACGTATGGCTACACCTTC
v_gene: TRBV28
d_gene: NA
abundance: NA
j_gene: TRBJ1-2

CDR3aa: CASRPTGTTGNTIYF
CDR3nt: TGTGCCAGCAGACCGACAGGGACCACTGGAAACACCATATATTTT
v_gene: TRBV28
d_gene: TRBD1
abundance: NA
j_gene: TRBJ1-3

CDR3aa: CASSLGGSGKNIQYF
CDR3nt: TGCGCCAGCAGCTTGGGCGGGAGCGGCAAAAACATTCAGTACTTC
v_gene: TRBV5-1
d_gene: TRBD2
abundance: NA
j_gene: TRBJ2-4

CDR3aa: CASSLDNQETQYF
CDR3nt: TGTGCCAGCAGCTTGGACAACCAAGAGACCCAGTACTTC
v_gene: TRBV5-4
d_gene: NA
abundance: NA
j_gene: TRBJ2-5

CDR3aa: CASSLAGGPLYEQYF
CDR3nt: TGTGCCAGCAGTCTAGCGGGAGGGCCCTTGTACGAGCAGTACTTC
v_gene: TRBV9
d_gene: TRBD2
abundance: NA
j_gene: TRBJ2-7

CDR3aa: CASSPSAQAGSYEQYF
CDR3nt: TGTGCCAGCTCACCCAGCGCACAGGCCGGCTCCTACGAGCAGTACTTC
v_gene: TRBV18
d_gene: NA
abundance: NA
j_gene: TRBJ2-7

CDR3aa: CASKDPRDTDTQYF
CDR3nt: TGTGCCAGCAAGGACCCCCGGGACACAGATACGCAGTATTTT
v_gene: TRBV2
d_gene: NA
abundance: once
j_gene: TRBJ2-3

CDR3aa: CASSPVGQGTGNTIYF
CDR3nt: TGTGCCAGCTCACCAGTTGGACAGGGAACTGGAAACACCATATATTTT
v_gene: TRBV18
d_gene: TRBD1
abundance: once
j_gene: TRBJ1-3

CDR3aa: CASSFLTSIDEQYF
CDR3nt: TGCGCCAGCAGTTTCCTTACTAGTATTGACGAGCAGTACTTC
v_gene: TRBV27
d_gene: NA
abundance: NA
j_gene: TRBJ2-7

CDR3aa: CASSSQGWPLNEQFF
CDR3nt: TGTGCCAGCTCCTCTCAGGGGTGGCCCTTGAATGAGCAGTTCTTC
v_gene: TRBV18
d_gene: NA
abundance: NA
j_gene: TRBJ2-1

CDR3aa: CASSRGQYQETQYF
CDR3nt: TGTGCCAGCTCACGTGGACAGTACCAAGAGACCCAGTACTTC
v_gene: TRBV18
d_gene: NA
abundance: NA
j_gene: TRBJ2-5

CDR3aa: CAWRPRVWTTEAFF
CDR3nt: TGTGCCTGGAGGCCTCGTGTCTGGACTACTGAAGCTTTCTTT
v_gene: TRBV30
d_gene: NA
abundance: once
j_gene: TRBJ1-1

CDR3aa: CASSSRVGLDRDTQYF
CDR3nt: TGTGCCAGCAGTTCGCGAGTGGGGCTAGACCGAGATACGCAGTATTTT
v_gene: TRBV27
d_gene: NA
abundance: NA
j_gene: TRBJ2-3

CDR3aa: CASGRAGEYEQYF
CDR3nt: TGTGCCAGCGGGAGGGCCGGAGAATACGAGCAGTACTTC
v_gene: TRBV13
d_gene: TRBD2
abundance: NA
j_gene: TRBJ2-7

CDR3aa: CASSQDSAGWGYTF
CDR3nt: TGTGCCAGCAGCCAAGATTCGGCAGGTTGGGGCTACACCTTC
v_gene: TRBV4-2
d_gene: NA
abundance: NA
j_gene: TRBJ1-2

CDR3aa: CASSLVGEELYTF
CDR3nt: TGTGCCAGCAGCTTGGTCGGGGAAGAGCTCTACACCTTC
v_gene: TRBV5-4
d_gene: NA
abundance: NA
j_gene: TRBJ1-2